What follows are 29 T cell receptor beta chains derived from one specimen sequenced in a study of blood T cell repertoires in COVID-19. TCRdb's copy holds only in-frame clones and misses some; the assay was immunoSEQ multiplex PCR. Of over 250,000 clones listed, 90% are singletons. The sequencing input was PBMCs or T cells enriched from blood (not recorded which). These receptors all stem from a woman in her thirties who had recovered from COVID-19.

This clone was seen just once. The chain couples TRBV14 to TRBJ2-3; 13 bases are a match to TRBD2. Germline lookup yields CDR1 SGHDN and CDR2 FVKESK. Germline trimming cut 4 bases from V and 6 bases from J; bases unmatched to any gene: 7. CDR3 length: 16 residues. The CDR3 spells CASSLTGLAGTDTQYF. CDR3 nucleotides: TGTGCCAGCAGCCTAACGGGACTAGCGGGAACTGATACGCAGTATTTT.

In DNA, the CDR3 is TGTGCCAGCAGTGATAACAATTCGGGGCCCCAGCATTTT. This gives the protein CASSDNNSGPQHF. The J gene is TRBJ1-5, the V gene TRBV2, with D unresolved. In germline, CDR1 is SNHLY, CDR2 FYNNEI. This CDR3 spans 13 amino acids. Trimming stripped 3 bases from V and 9 bases from J, with 12 bases between.

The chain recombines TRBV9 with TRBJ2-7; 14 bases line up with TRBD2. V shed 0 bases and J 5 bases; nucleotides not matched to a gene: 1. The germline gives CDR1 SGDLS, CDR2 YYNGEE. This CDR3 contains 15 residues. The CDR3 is CASSVGGLAGDEQYF. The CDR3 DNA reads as TGTGCCAGCAGCGTAGGGGGACTAGCGGGAGACGAGCAGTACTTC. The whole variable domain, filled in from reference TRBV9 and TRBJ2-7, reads DSGVTQTPKHLITATGQRVTLRCSPRSGDLSVYWYQQSLDQGLQFLIQYYNGEERAKGNILERFSAQQFPDLHSELNLSSLELGDSALYFCASSVGGLAGDEQYFGPGTRLTVT.

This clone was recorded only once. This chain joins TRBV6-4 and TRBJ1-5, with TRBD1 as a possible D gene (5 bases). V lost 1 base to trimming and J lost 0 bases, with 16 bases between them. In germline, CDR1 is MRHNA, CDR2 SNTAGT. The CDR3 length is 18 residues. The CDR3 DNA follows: TGTGCCAGCAGTGACTACTTAGGGGACTTGCTTAGCAATCAGCCCCAGCATTTT. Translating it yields CASSDYLGDLLSNQPQHF.

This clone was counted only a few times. In nucleotides, the CDR3 is TGTGCCAGCAGCCGAGACAGGAGACAAGAGACCCAGTACTTC. Amino acid sequence: CASSRDRRQETQYF. The chain has TRBV28 and TRBJ2-5, with a weak D call TRBD1 (6 bases). Germline V CDR1 and CDR2: MDHEN, SYDVKM. With 6 bases removed from V and 2 bases from J, the gap between germline ends came to 13 bases. This CDR3 comprises 14 residues.

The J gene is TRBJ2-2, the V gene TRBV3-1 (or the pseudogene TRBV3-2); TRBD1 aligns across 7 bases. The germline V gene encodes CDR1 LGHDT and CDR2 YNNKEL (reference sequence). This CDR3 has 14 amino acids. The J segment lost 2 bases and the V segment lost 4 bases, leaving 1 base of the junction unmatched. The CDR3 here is CASSRQGNTGELFF. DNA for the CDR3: TGTGCCAGCAGCCGACAGGGTAACACCGGGGAGCTGTTTTTT.

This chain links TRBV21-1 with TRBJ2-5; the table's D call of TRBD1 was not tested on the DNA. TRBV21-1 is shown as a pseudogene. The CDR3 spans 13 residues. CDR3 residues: CASRQGLGETQYF. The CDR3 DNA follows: TGTGCCAGCAGACAGGGTCTCGGGGAGACCCAGTACTTC.

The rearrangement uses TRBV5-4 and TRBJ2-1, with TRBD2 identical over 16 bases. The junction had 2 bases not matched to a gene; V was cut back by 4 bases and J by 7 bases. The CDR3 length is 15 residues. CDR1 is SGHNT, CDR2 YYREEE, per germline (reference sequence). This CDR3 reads CASSLGLAGGNEQFF. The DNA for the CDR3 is TGTGCCAGCAGCCTGGGACTAGCGGGAGGGAATGAGCAGTTCTTC.

CDR3 coding DNA: TGTGCCAGTAGTGTACCGGGAGACCGTAATTCACCCCTCCACTTT. It translates to CASSVPGDRNSPLHF. V gene TRBV19 combines with J gene TRBJ1-6; no clear D. This CDR3 contains 15 residues. CDR1 and CDR2 (germline): LNHDA, SQIVND (reference sequence). Trimming removed 5 bases from V and 6 bases from J, with 14 bases in between.

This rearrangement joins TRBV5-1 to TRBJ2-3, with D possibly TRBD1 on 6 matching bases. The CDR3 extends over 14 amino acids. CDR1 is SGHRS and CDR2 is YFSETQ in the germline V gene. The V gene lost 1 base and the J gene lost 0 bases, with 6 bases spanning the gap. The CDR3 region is CASSLTGSTDTQYF. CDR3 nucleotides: TGCGCCAGCAGCTTGACAGGGAGCACAGATACGCAGTATTTT.

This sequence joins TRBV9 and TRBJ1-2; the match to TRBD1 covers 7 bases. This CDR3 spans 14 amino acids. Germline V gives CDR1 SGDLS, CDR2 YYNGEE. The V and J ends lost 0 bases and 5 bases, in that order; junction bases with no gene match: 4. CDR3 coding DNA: TGTGCCAGCAGCGTAGCAGGGGGATGGTATGGCTACACCTTC. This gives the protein CASSVAGGWYGYTF.

As DNA, the CDR3 is TGTGCCAGCAGTGGGCTAGCGGGGAAATACAATGAGCAGTTCTTC. Its translation is CASSGLAGKYNEQFF. The chain combines TRBV6-2 or TRBV6-3 with TRBJ2-1; 9 nucleotides line up with TRBD2. V was pared by 5 bases and J by 4 bases, with 6 bases of the junction left unmatched. Germline CDR1 is MNHEY and CDR2 is SVGEGT. The CDR3 loop spans 15 amino acids.

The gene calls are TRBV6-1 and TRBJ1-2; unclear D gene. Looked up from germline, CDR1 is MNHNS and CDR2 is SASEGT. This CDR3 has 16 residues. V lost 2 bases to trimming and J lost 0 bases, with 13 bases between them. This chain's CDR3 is CASSESLAVSNYGYTF. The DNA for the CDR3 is TGTGCCAGCAGTGAATCCTTGGCTGTCTCTAACTATGGCTACACCTTC.

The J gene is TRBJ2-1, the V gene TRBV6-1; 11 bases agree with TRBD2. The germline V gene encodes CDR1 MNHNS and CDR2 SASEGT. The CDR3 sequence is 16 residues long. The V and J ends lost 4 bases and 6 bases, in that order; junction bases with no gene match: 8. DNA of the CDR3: TGTGCCAGCAGTGCCCTGACTAGCGGGATGGGCAATGAGCAGTTCTTC. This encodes CASSALTSGMGNEQFF.

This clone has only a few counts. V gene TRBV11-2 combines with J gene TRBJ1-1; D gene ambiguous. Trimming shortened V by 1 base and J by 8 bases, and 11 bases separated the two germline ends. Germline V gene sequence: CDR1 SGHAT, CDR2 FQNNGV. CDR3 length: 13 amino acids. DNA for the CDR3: TGTGCCAGCAGCTTAGCTCACGGGGTAGAAGCTTTCTTT. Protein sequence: CASSLAHGVEAFF.

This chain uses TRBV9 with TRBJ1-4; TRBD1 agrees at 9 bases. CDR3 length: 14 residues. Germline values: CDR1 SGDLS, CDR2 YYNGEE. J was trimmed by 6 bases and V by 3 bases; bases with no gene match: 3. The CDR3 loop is CASSAGQGYEKLFF. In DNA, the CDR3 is TGTGCCAGCAGCGCGGGACAGGGTTATGAAAAACTGTTTTTT.

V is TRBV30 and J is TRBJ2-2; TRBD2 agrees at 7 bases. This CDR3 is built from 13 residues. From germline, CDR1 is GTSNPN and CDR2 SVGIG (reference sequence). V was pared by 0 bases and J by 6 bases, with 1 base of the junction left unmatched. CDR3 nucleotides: TGTGCCTGGAGTGTGCTAGCGGCCGGGGAGCTGTTTTTT. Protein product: CAWSVLAAGELFF.

The CDR3 sequence: CASRPDRGPYYEQYF. The CDR3 DNA follows: TGTGCCAGCAGACCGGACAGGGGGCCCTACTACGAGCAGTACTTC. This chain joins TRBV7-2 and TRBJ2-7; TRBD1 matches at 11 bases. This CDR3 is 15 amino acids long. The V segment lost 6 bases and the J segment 3 bases; nucleotides outside the gene matches: 7. Germline assignment: CDR1 SGHTA and CDR2 FQGNSA.

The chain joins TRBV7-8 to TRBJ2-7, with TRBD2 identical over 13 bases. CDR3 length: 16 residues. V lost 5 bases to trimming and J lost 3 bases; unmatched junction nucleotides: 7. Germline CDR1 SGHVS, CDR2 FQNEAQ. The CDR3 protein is CASSPLAGGLGYEQYF. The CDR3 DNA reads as TGTGCCAGCAGCCCACTAGCGGGAGGGCTGGGCTACGAGCAGTACTTC.

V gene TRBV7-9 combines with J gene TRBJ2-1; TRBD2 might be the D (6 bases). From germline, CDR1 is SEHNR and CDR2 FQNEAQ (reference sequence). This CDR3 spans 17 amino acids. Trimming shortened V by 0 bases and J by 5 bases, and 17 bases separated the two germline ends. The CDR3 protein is CASSLALSEGPDNEQFF. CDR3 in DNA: TGTGCCAGCAGCTTAGCCCTCTCGGAGGGTCCCGACAATGAGCAGTTCTTC.

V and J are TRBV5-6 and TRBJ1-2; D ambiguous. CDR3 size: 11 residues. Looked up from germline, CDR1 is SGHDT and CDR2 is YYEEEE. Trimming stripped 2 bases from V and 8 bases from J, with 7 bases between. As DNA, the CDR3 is TGTGCCAGCAGCTTCGAGGAGGGCTACACCTTC. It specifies CASSFEEGYTF.

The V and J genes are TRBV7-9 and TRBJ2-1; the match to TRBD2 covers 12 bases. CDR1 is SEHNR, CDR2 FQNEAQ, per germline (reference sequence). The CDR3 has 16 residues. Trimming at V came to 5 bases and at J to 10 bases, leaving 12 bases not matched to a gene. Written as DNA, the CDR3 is TGTGCCAGCAGCATTGGGACTAGCGGGCTCCAGAAAGAGCAGTTCTTC. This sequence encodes CASSIGTSGLQKEQFF.

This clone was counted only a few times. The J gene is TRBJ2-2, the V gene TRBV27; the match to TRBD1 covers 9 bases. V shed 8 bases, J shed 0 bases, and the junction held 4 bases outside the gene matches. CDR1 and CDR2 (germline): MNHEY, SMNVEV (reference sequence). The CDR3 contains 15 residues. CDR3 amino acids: CASQRQGANTGELFF. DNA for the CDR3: TGTGCCAGCCAGAGACAGGGGGCGAACACCGGGGAGCTGTTTTTT.

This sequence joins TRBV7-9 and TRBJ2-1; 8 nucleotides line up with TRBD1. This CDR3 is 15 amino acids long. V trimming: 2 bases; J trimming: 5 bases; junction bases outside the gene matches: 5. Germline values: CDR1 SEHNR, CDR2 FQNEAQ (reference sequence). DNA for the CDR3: TGTGCCAGCAGCTTACGGCAGGGGGCGAACAATGAGCAGTTCTTC. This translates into CASSLRQGANNEQFF.

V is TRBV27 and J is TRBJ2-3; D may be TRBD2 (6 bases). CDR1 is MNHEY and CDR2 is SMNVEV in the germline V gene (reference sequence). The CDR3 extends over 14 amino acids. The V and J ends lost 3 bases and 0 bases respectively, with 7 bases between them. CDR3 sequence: CASSLRGSTDTQYF. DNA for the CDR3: TGTGCCAGCAGTTTGCGGGGAAGCACAGATACGCAGTATTTT.

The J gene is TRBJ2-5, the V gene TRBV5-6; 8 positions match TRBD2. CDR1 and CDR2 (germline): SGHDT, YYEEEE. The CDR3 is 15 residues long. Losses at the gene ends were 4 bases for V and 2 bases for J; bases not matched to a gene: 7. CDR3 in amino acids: CASSRALAGQETQYF. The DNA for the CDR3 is TGTGCCAGCAGCCGGGCATTAGCGGGACAAGAGACCCAGTACTTC.

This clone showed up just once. The CDR3 sequence is CASSLDNVLVNEQFF. For the CDR3, the DNA is TGTGCCAGCAGCTTAGATAATGTTCTAGTAAATGAGCAGTTCTTC. The genes are TRBV11-2 and TRBJ2-1; D unclear. V was pared by 0 bases and J by 7 bases, with 13 bases between. This CDR3 is 15 amino acids long. Germline V lookup: CDR1 SGHAT, CDR2 FQNNGV. The whole variable domain, remainder taken from reference TRBV11-2 and TRBJ2-1, is EAGVAQSPRYKIIEKRQSVAFWCNPISGHATLYWYQQILGQGPKLLIQFQNNGVVDDSQLPKDRFSAERLKGVDSTLKIQPAKLEDSAVYLCASSLDNVLVNEQFFGPGTRLTVL.

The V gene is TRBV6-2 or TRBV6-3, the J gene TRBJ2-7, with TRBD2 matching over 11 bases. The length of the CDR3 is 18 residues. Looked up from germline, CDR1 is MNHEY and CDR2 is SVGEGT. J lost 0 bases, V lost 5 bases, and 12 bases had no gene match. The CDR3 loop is CASSRLGTSGVNSYEQYF. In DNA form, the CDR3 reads TGTGCCAGCAGTCGCCTCGGGACTAGCGGAGTTAACTCCTACGAGCAGTACTTC.

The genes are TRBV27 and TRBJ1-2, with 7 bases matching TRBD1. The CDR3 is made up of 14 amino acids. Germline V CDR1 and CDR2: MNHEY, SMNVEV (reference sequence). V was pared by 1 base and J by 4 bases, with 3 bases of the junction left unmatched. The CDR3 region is CASSLLGGGYGYTF. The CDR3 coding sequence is TGTGCCAGCAGTTTATTAGGGGGCGGCTATGGCTACACCTTC.